These T cell receptor beta chains were read from a single sample in a study of OX40 agonist ivuxolimab in advanced cancers. The data were produced by immunoSEQ multiplex PCR, yet TCRdb's version contains in-frame clones alone and is incomplete. The sample contains tens of thousands of clones, around 80% of which appear only once. The sample in question was CD4+ or CD8+ T cells sorted from blood, obtained in a trial of the OX40 agonist ivuxolimab. The receptors stem from an adult with an advanced solid tumor such as melanoma, head and neck, liver or kidney cancer. Both conserved end residues are part of each CDR3. A D gene is named only where the DNA matches it firmly. Where a row states a size, it is once, few, many or the class of an expanded clone; other rows omit it.

cdr3_nt: TGTGCCAGTAGCCGCATGCGACAGGGAAACGGCTACACCTTC
cdr3_aa: CASSRMRQGNGYTF
v_call: TRBV19
d_call: TRBD1
clone_size: -
j_call: TRBJ1-2

cdr3_nt: TGTGCCAGCAGTTTAATCTCCGTTCTGGGAGGTTCACCCCTCCACTTT
cdr3_aa: CASSLISVLGGSPLHF
v_call: TRBV27
d_call: -
clone_size: -
j_call: TRBJ1-6

cdr3_nt: TGTGCCAGCAGTCCCCGTCCCCCATGGGTCACAGATACGCAGTATTTT
cdr3_aa: CASSPRPPWVTDTQYF
v_call: TRBV6-6
d_call: -
clone_size: -
j_call: TRBJ2-3

cdr3_nt: TGTGCCAGCAGTGAAAGGGTTTTGGATGGCTACACCTTC
cdr3_aa: CASSERVLDGYTF
v_call: TRBV6-1
d_call: -
clone_size: -
j_call: TRBJ1-2

cdr3_nt: TGTGCCAGCAGCTTTCGTGATGAGCAGTTCTTC
cdr3_aa: CASSFRDEQFF
v_call: TRBV7-9
d_call: -
clone_size: once
j_call: TRBJ2-1

cdr3_nt: TGTGCCACCAGCAGAGATAACAGGATGAACACTGAAGCTTTCTTT
cdr3_aa: CATSRDNRMNTEAFF
v_call: TRBV15
d_call: -
clone_size: -
j_call: TRBJ1-1

cdr3_nt: TGTGCCAGCAGCTTAGGCAGCTCCAACACTGAAGCTTTCTTT
cdr3_aa: CASSLGSSNTEAFF
v_call: TRBV7-8
d_call: -
clone_size: -
j_call: TRBJ1-1

cdr3_nt: TGTGCCAGTAGTACGCAATCGGGCCTTGAAGCTTTCTTT
cdr3_aa: CASSTQSGLEAFF
v_call: TRBV19
d_call: -
clone_size: once
j_call: TRBJ1-1

cdr3_nt: TGTGCCAGCAGCTTAACTGGGACTAGCAATGAGCAGTTCTTC
cdr3_aa: CASSLTGTSNEQFF
v_call: TRBV4-2
d_call: TRBD2
clone_size: -
j_call: TRBJ2-1

cdr3_nt: TGTGCCAGCAGCTTCGCAGGGGTGTTCACAGATACGCAGTATTTT
cdr3_aa: CASSFAGVFTDTQYF
v_call: TRBV7-9
d_call: -
clone_size: -
j_call: TRBJ2-3

cdr3_nt: TGCGCCAGCAGCCAAGATGAAGGGGTGCGGCAGCCCCAGCATTTT
cdr3_aa: CASSQDEGVRQPQHF
v_call: TRBV4-3
d_call: -
clone_size: few
j_call: TRBJ1-5

cdr3_nt: TGTGCCAGCAGTTACTCGATGAGGTCCTACAATGAGCAGTTCTTC
cdr3_aa: CASSYSMRSYNEQFF
v_call: TRBV6-5
d_call: -
clone_size: -
j_call: TRBJ2-1

cdr3_nt: TGTGCCAGCAGCTCACAGGGTGTCGGAAACACCATATATTTT
cdr3_aa: CASSSQGVGNTIYF
v_call: TRBV7-6
d_call: -
clone_size: -
j_call: TRBJ1-3